The present entry profiles one TCR beta chain with its context. Its antigen is still unknown. The CDR3 runs to 14 residues. Germline lookup yields CDR1 SGHAT and CDR2 FQDESV (reference sequence). The V and J ends lost 0 bases and 2 bases respectively, with 8 bases between them. The data stem from a study of shared clonotypes between healthy human individuals. Repertoires were generated with immunoSEQ multiplex PCR, while TCRdb's copy carries only in-frame clones and drops some. Here the sample spans some 1,100,000 clones, 78% being singletons. General study results and limits: Sharing across four donors was highest in naive CD4 (about 5%) and lowest in memory CD8 (around 0.4%). The sole specimen, blood, was sampled, and tissue repertoires likely differ.

A CD45RA+ naive subset and a CD45RA-negative memory subset were split from CD4+ cells. The TCR originated in a young man in good health. Some clones in this sample may be carry-over from other donors' samples. Sequenced material: memory CD4+ T cells from PBMCs. Subset indicated: CD45RA-negative fraction. This chain uses TRBV11-1 with TRBJ2-7; D not resolved. The CDR3 DNA reads TGTGCCAGCAGCTTAGCGGCGGCCCCCTACGAGCAGTACTTC. This encodes CASSLAAAPYEQYF. The variable domain in full, completed from reference TRBV11-1 and TRBJ2-7, reads EAEVAQSPRYKITEKSQAVAFWCDPISGHATLYWYRQILGQGPELLVQFQDESVVDDSQLPKDRFSAERLKGVDSTLKIQPAELGDSAMYLCASSLAAAPYEQYFGPGTRLTVT.